The 17 T cell receptor beta chains below come from one sample, sequenced in a study of breast tumors, draining lymph nodes, adjacent tissues. TCRdb independently ran MiXCR on the multiplex PCR reads; one entry per CDR3 protein. The data contain about 20,000 distinct CDR3 sequences, less than 35% of them singletons. Sequenced material: breast tumor tissue. These receptors were taken from a female donor with breast cancer. Some clones in this sample may be carry-over from other donors' samples.

This clonotype came up once. Sequence at one end of the junction differs from germline and may be a read error. V gene TRBV25-1 combines with J gene TRBJ2-1, with TRBD2 identical over 11 bases. This CDR3 has 21 amino acids. The germline V gene encodes CDR1 MGHDK and CDR2 SYGVNS. CDR3 in DNA: TGTGCCAGCAGTGAGAGTCGGACAGGGTCACTAGCGGGAGTGTTCTACAATCAGCAGCTCTTC. Translated, it gives CASSESRTGSLAGVFYNQQLF.

This clonotype was counted many times. The chain employs TRBV29-1 and TRBJ2-7, with TRBD2 identical over 8 bases. Unmatched junction bases numbered 5, after V lost 0 bases and J lost 4 bases. The length of the CDR3 is 14 residues. Looked up from germline, CDR1 is SQVTM and CDR2 is ANQGSEA. DNA of the CDR3: TGCAGCGTTGAAGACCCCAGCGGGAGTTACGAGCAGTACTTC. This codes for CSVEDPSGSYEQYF.

This rearrangement joins TRBV7-2 to TRBJ1-4, with D maybe TRBD1 (5 bases). This CDR3 comprises 16 residues. Trimming stripped 0 bases from V and 3 bases from J, with 11 bases between. Germline assignment: CDR1 SGHTA and CDR2 FQGNSA. Here the CDR3 reads CASSLAYRDSNEKLFF. The CDR3 DNA reads as TGTGCCAGCAGCTTAGCATACCGGGACTCTAATGAAAAACTGTTTTTT.

At least ten counts were recorded for this clonotype. The junction differs from germline at one of its ends, possibly a read error. This sequence joins TRBV19 and TRBJ1-6; D is unresolved. The CDR3 has 12 residues. Germline loops: CDR1 LNHDA, CDR2 SQIVND (reference sequence). The CDR3 here is CASSSFNSPLHF. The CDR3 DNA reads TGTGCCAGTAGTTCCTTTAATTCACCCCTCCACTTT.

This clonotype has at least ten counts. The chain carries TRBV14 and TRBJ2-1; 10 nucleotides agree with TRBD2. Per germline, CDR1 SGHDN and CDR2 FVKESK. With 4 bases clipped from V and 6 bases from J, the junction kept 6 bases outside the gene matches. The CDR3 sequence is 15 residues long. In DNA, the CDR3 is TGTGCCAGCAGCCCGTGGCTAGCGGGAGTCAATGAGCAGTTCTTC. It yields the protein CASSPWLAGVNEQFF.

This chain connects TRBV12-3 or TRBV12-4 to TRBJ1-1; no firm D call. This CDR3 has 12 amino acids. The V end lost 7 bases, the J end lost 8 bases, and 14 bases lay between the germline ends. The CDR3 sequence is CASTTGLSEAFF. In DNA form, the CDR3 reads TGTGCCAGCACCACCGGCCTCTCCGAAGCTTTCTTT.

This clonotype was seen repeatedly, ten times or more. The chain couples TRBV7-9 to TRBJ1-2; 7 bases align to TRBD1. Germline CDR1 and CDR2: SEHNR and FQNEAQ (reference sequence). The CDR3 is 14 amino acids. V was clipped by 5 bases and J by 3 bases; unmatched bases: 6. In nucleotides, the CDR3 is TGTGCCAGCAGCCGGGGACAGCTTCACTATGGCTACACCTTC. The encoded protein is CASSRGQLHYGYTF.

In this sample, this clonotype turned up many times. In DNA form, the CDR3 reads TGTGCCAGCAGCCCCCTCGGGGCCGGGGAGCTGTTTTTT. Protein product: CASSPLGAGELFF. The chain has TRBV7-6 and TRBJ2-2, with a possible D match to TRBD2 (5 bases). V was cut by 5 bases and J by 6 bases, with 10 bases left in between. The length of the CDR3 is 13 residues. Germline lookup yields CDR1 SGHVS and CDR2 FNYEAQ. Based on the CDR3 plus reference TRBV7-6 and TRBJ2-2, the full variable domain is GAGVSQSPRYKVTKRGQDVALRCDPISGHVSLYWYRQALGQGPEFLTYFNYEAQQDKSGLPNDRFSAERPEGSISTLTIQRTEQRDSAMYRCASSPLGAGELFFGEGSRLTVL.

This clonotype was found many times. The rearrangement uses TRBV5-8 and TRBJ1-2; a possible D gene is TRBD1 (6 bases). Germline V gene data show CDR1 as SGHTS and CDR2 as YDEGEE. Trimming removed 2 bases at V and 2 bases at J, with 10 bases between. This CDR3 comprises 14 residues. CDR3 sequence: CASSFGGANYGYTF. The CDR3 bases are TGTGCCAGCAGCTTCGGGGGGGCCAACTATGGCTACACCTTC.

This clonotype came up a few times. The J gene is TRBJ2-1, the V gene TRBV3-2; the DNA was not compared with TRBD2, the D call given in the table. TRBV3-2 has pseudogene status. The CDR3 sequence is 16 residues long. The CDR3 region has the DNA TGTGCCAGCAGCCAAGAAAATCCTAGCGGGAGGAATGAGCAGTTCTTC. Protein: CASSQENPSGRNEQFF.

This clonotype was observed many times. The chain uses TRBV20-1 and TRBJ2-4; D possibly uses TRBD1 or TRBD2 (5 bases each). V lost 4 bases and J 0 bases, leaving 13 bases between the germline ends. The CDR3 runs to 15 residues. The germline gives CDR1 DFQATT, CDR2 SNEGSKA (reference sequence). The CDR3 loop reads CSATHSRGAKNIQYF. Here the CDR3 DNA reads TGCAGTGCTACCCATTCGAGGGGAGCCAAAAACATTCAGTACTTC.

This clonotype showed up just once. The chain employs TRBV5-6 and TRBJ1-1, with D maybe TRBD1 (6 bases). The V gene lost 0 bases and the J gene lost 4 bases, with 7 bases spanning the gap. This CDR3 has 13 amino acids. Per the germline V gene, CDR1 is SGHDT and CDR2 is YYEEEE. Here the CDR3 DNA reads TGTGCCAGCAGCTTGGGCAGGGGCACTGAAGCTTTCTTT. It specifies CASSLGRGTEAFF.

This clonotype was observed at least ten times. The rearrangement uses TRBV20-1 and TRBJ2-5; TRBD2 aligns across 8 bases. Trimming took 1 base from V and 4 from J; bases not matched to a gene: 5. The CDR3 is made up of 14 amino acids. Germline V gene lookup returns CDR1 DFQATT and CDR2 SNEGSKA (reference sequence). CDR3: CSARAGGPRETQYF. CDR3 DNA: TGCAGTGCTAGAGCGGGAGGGCCTAGAGAGACCCAGTACTTC.

This clonotype has a count of ten or more. With a much larger clone just one base away, this may be a read error. The chain is built from TRBV29-1 and TRBJ2-7; TRBD1 agrees at 7 bases. The CDR3 covers 15 residues. Germline V CDR1 and CDR2: SQVTM, ANQGSEA. For the CDR3, the DNA is TGCAGCGTTGAAGAAGGACAGGCGAGCTCCTACGAGCGGTACTTC. Its protein product is CSVEEGQASSYERYF.

This clonotype was observed many times. This chain links TRBV20-1 with TRBJ1-5; the D is unclear. V was cut by 4 bases and J by 2 bases, with 12 bases left in between. This CDR3 spans 14 amino acids. CDR1 is DFQATT, CDR2 SNEGSKA, per germline (reference sequence). The CDR3 region has the DNA TGCAGTGCTACCGTCGGAGTAGGCAATCAGCCCCAGCATTTT. Protein product: CSATVGVGNQPQHF.

J is TRBJ1-4 and V is TRBV6-5, with D possibly TRBD1 on 5 matching bases. The CDR3 sequence is 16 residues long. The germline V gene has CDR1 MNHEY and CDR2 SVGAGI. The V end lost 4 bases, the J end lost 0 bases, and 12 bases lay between the germline ends. CDR3 nucleotides: TGTGCCAGCAGTTTGACAGCTAGCACAACTAATGAAAAACTGTTTTTT. Protein: CASSLTASTTNEKLFF.

This clonotype was counted ten times or more. The CDR3 sequence: CATSDEGGSYEQFF. As DNA, the CDR3 is TGTGCCACCAGTGACGAGGGTGGGTCGTATGAGCAGTTCTTC. This chain connects TRBV24-1 to TRBJ2-1; the D gene is possibly TRBD2 (5 bases). Trimming removed 4 bases at V and 8 bases at J, with 14 bases between. The CDR3 spans 14 residues. Germline V gene lookup returns CDR1 KGHDR and CDR2 SFDVKD.